These 11 T cell receptor beta chains share one sample of origin, sequenced in a study of CD8 T cells in ankylosing spondylitis. Via MiXCR, TCRdb re-called the 5' RACE reads, giving one row per CDR3 protein. The sample carries a few hundred thousand distinct CDR3 sequences, 11% recorded once. Source material: blood, either unsorted or a sorted T cell fraction (not recorded which). Source of these receptors: a female donor with ankylosing spondylitis or in good health (not recorded which).

This clonotype came up a few times. The chain uses TRBV10-3 and TRBJ2-5; TRBD2 matches at 7 bases. The CDR3 length is 16 residues. Germline V CDR1 and CDR2: ENHRY, SYGVKD. V was clipped by 0 bases and J by 7 bases; unmatched bases: 11. The CDR3 loop reads CAISESSPASGATQYF. For the CDR3, the DNA is TGTGCCATCAGTGAGTCATCTCCGGCTAGCGGTGCGACCCAGTACTTC.

The V and J genes are TRBV20-1 and TRBJ2-5; D ambiguous. Germline assignment: CDR1 DFQATT and CDR2 SNEGSKA (reference sequence). Trimming stripped 3 bases from V and 7 bases from J, with 12 bases between. The CDR3 has 12 amino acids. The CDR3 DNA sequence: TGCAGTGCTAGTGGGAACATAGGGACCCAGTACTTC. This gives the protein CSASGNIGTQYF.

This clonotype appeared many times. CDR3 sequence (DNA): TGTGCCAGCAGTTATACCGGGACAGGCAATCAGCCCCAGCATTTT. Protein product: CASSYTGTGNQPQHF. The V call is TRBV27, the J call TRBJ1-5, with TRBD1 identical over 7 bases. The J segment lost 2 bases and the V segment lost 4 bases, leaving 5 bases of the junction unmatched. CDR3 length: 15 amino acids. CDR1 is MNHEY, CDR2 SMNVEV, per germline (reference sequence).

This clonotype was counted at least ten times. This sequence joins TRBV7-9 and TRBJ2-7, with D tentatively TRBD1 (6 bases). Germline-derived CDR1 and CDR2 are SEHNR and FQNEAQ (reference sequence). The CDR3 consists of 13 residues. V was clipped by 5 bases and J by 4 bases, with 12 bases between them. CDR3 loop: CASSQRDTYEQYF. The CDR3 DNA reads as TGTGCCAGCAGCCAACGGGACACGTACGAGCAGTACTTC.

There are many counts of this clonotype. V is TRBV7-2 and J is TRBJ2-1, with 10 bases that match TRBD2. J was trimmed by 6 bases and V by 3 bases; bases with no gene match: 11. Per germline, CDR1 SGHTA and CDR2 FQGNSA. The CDR3 has 17 amino acids. The CDR3 DNA follows: TGTGCCAGCAGCTTGAGGCTAGCGGGAGATCGGAGCAATGAGCAGTTCTTC. Encoded protein: CASSLRLAGDRSNEQFF.

The chain joins TRBV7-2 to TRBJ1-3; D not resolved. There are 15 residues in the CDR3. Per the germline V gene, CDR1 is SGHTA and CDR2 is FQGNSA. Between the trimmed V and J ends, which lost 1 base and 4 bases, there was a span of 11 bases. The CDR3 sequence is CASSLGRRAGNTIYF. For the CDR3, the DNA is TGTGCCAGCAGCTTAGGGCGGCGAGCGGGAAACACCATATATTTT.

This clonotype was seen repeatedly, ten times or more. The J gene is TRBJ2-2, the V gene TRBV6-5, with D possibly being TRBD1 (5 bases). Trimming stripped 2 bases from V and 3 bases from J, with 7 bases between. The germline CDR1 and CDR2 sequences are MNHEY and SVGAGI. There are 14 residues in the CDR3. This chain's CDR3 is CASSYVGHTGELFF. For the CDR3, the DNA is TGTGCCAGCAGTTACGTGGGGCACACCGGGGAGCTGTTTTTT.

This clonotype has ten or more counts. V and J are TRBV6-5 and TRBJ1-3; D unresolved. V lost 8 bases, J lost 4 bases, and 9 bases lay in between. Germline assignment: CDR1 MNHEY and CDR2 SVGAGI. The CDR3 has 12 amino acids. In DNA form, the CDR3 reads TGTGCCAGCCACGATTCCGGAAACACCATATATTTT. Encoded protein: CASHDSGNTIYF.

This clonotype was counted many times. This rearrangement joins TRBV5-5 to TRBJ1-4; tentative D call: TRBD1 (6 bases). V lost 3 bases, J lost 0 bases, and 12 bases lay in between. Germline-derived CDR1 and CDR2 are SGHKS and YYEKEE (reference sequence). CDR3 length equals 16 residues. The CDR3 bases are TGTGCCAGCAGCTACTCCAGACAGGCAACTAATGAAAAACTGTTTTTT. This codes for CASSYSRQATNEKLFF.

This chain's CDR3 is CASSFEWVNNEQFF. CDR3 DNA sequence: TGCGCCAGCAGCTTTGAGTGGGTAAACAATGAGCAGTTCTTC. The genes are TRBV5-1 and TRBJ2-1; no firm D call. The CDR3 is made up of 14 amino acids. V gave up 2 bases and J gave up 5 bases, with 11 bases separating them. Germline V gene data show CDR1 as SGHRS and CDR2 as YFSETQ.

This chain joins TRBV25-1 and TRBJ2-6, with 7 bases that match TRBD2. Germline assignment: CDR1 MGHDK and CDR2 SYGVNS. There are 13 residues in the CDR3. V shed 2 bases, J shed 12 bases, and the junction held 4 bases outside the gene matches. This chain's CDR3 is CASSEAGRGVLTF. The DNA of the CDR3 is TGTGCCAGCAGTGAAGCAGGGAGGGGCGTCCTGACTTTC.